These T cell receptor beta chains were read from a single sample in a study of blood T cell repertoires in COVID-19. Here immunoSEQ multiplex PCR was the method, and the copy in TCRdb shows in-frame clones only, minus some. This table holds 120,000 to 150,000 clones, more than 65% found once. Material for sequencing was peripheral blood. All receptors derive from a woman aged 45-65 years in a cohort sampled during active or convalescent COVID-19. Both conserved end residues are part of each CDR3. Each record gives: V gene, D gene, J gene, clone size, CDR3 DNA, CDR3 protein. D genes are given only for firm matches. Not every row has a clone size; where given, it reads once, few, many or a size class.

V: TRBV18
D: TRBD1
J: TRBJ1-6
size: -
DNA: TGTGCCAGCTCAGTCGGACAGGGCAGAAATTCACCCCTCCACTTT
CDR3: CASSVGQGRNSPLHF

V: TRBV6-5
D: TRBD1
J: TRBJ2-7
size: -
DNA: TGTGCCAGCAGTCCTAATGACAGGGGCTGGGTCGAGCAGTACTTC
CDR3: CASSPNDRGWVEQYF

V: TRBV19
D: -
J: TRBJ1-1
size: -
DNA: TGTGCCACCACGACAGTCACTGAAGCTTTCTTT
CDR3: CATTTVTEAFF

V: TRBV3-1/TRBV3-2
D: -
J: TRBJ1-4
size: once
DNA: TGTGCCAGCAGCCCCCCGGGGGGGGAAAAACTGTTTTTT
CDR3: CASSPPGGEKLFF

V: TRBV9
D: -
J: TRBJ2-3
size: -
DNA: TGTGCCAGCGCTGGGGGGGCCCAGGCACCCGATACGCAGTATTTT
CDR3: CASAGGAQAPDTQYF

V: TRBV5-1
D: TRBD1
J: TRBJ2-7
size: -
DNA: TGCGCCAGCAGCCAAGGACAGGGGGCGGGCTACGAGCAGTACTTC
CDR3: CASSQGQGAGYEQYF

V: TRBV7-9
D: -
J: TRBJ2-5
size: -
DNA: TGTGCCAGCAGCTTAGACACCCAAGAGACCCAGTACTTC
CDR3: CASSLDTQETQYF

V: TRBV21-1
D: -
J: TRBJ2-7
size: -
DNA: TGTGCCAGCAGCAAGCTCCGGGACAGCTCCTACGAGCAGTACTTC
CDR3: CASSKLRDSSYEQYF

V: TRBV19
D: -
J: TRBJ1-2
size: -
DNA: TGTGCCAGTAGTTCCCAGGGGTTCTACTATGGCTACACCTTC
CDR3: CASSSQGFYYGYTF

V: TRBV10-3
D: -
J: TRBJ1-6
size: -
DNA: TGTGCCATCAGTGGAAGAGCTAACAATTCACCCCTCCACTTT
CDR3: CAISGRANNSPLHF

V: TRBV4-2
D: TRBD2
J: TRBJ2-1
size: -
DNA: TGTGCCAGCAGCCGTGCCGGGACTAGCGGGACCAGCTCCTACAATGAGCAGTTCTTC
CDR3: CASSRAGTSGTSSYNEQFF

V: TRBV5-8
D: -
J: TRBJ2-1
size: once
DNA: TGTGCCAGCAGCTTGTGGTCTAGCAGACCGAACAATGAGCAGTTCTTC
CDR3: CASSLWSSRPNNEQFF

V: TRBV6-5
D: -
J: TRBJ1-5
size: -
DNA: TGTGCCAGCACCCTTCAGGGGTTTGGTCAGCCCCAGCATTTT
CDR3: CASTLQGFGQPQHF

V: TRBV3-1/TRBV3-2
D: -
J: TRBJ1-3
size: -
DNA: TGTGCCAGCAGCCAAGGGTCCAGGGAGGGTTCAAGCTCTGGAAACACCATATATTTT
CDR3: CASSQGSREGSSSGNTIYF